The 9 T cell receptor beta chains below come from one sample, sequenced in a study of blood T cell repertoires in COVID-19. Sequencing used immunoSEQ multiplex PCR; TCRdb keeps in-frame clones, though not all of them. The sample has 70,000 to 95,000 clones, around 82% seen once. Source material: peripheral blood. Source of these receptors: a man aged 55-75 years with COVID-19, enrolled during active disease.

CDR3 protein: CASSGKGGETQYF. DNA of the CDR3: TGTGCCAGTAGCGGTAAAGGCGGGGAGACCCAGTACTTC. The chain links TRBV19 to TRBJ2-5, with D maybe TRBD2 (5 bases). Germline lookup yields CDR1 LNHDA and CDR2 SQIVND (reference sequence). Trimming removed 6 bases from V and 5 bases from J, with 13 bases in between. This CDR3 has 13 residues.

V is TRBV23-1 and J is TRBJ2-7, with TRBD1 matching 8 bases. TRBV23-1 is noted as an ORF with a role that remains uncertain. Trimming at V came to 3 bases and at J to 0 bases, leaving 13 bases not matched to a gene. This CDR3 has 18 residues. The CDR3 region is CASSHGQGTGPSSYEQYF. The CDR3 bases are TGCGCCAGCAGTCACGGACAGGGTACGGGACCTAGCTCCTACGAGCAGTACTTC.

This chain links TRBV5-1 with TRBJ1-5; 7 nucleotides line up with TRBD1. CDR3 length: 16 residues. V lost 0 bases and J lost 4; bases outside the gene matches: 7. Germline lookup yields CDR1 SGHRS and CDR2 YFSETQ. The CDR3 sequence: CASSLGSSGGNQPQHF. CDR3 bases: TGCGCCAGCAGCTTGGGTTCGTCAGGGGGAAATCAGCCCCAGCATTTT.

The rearrangement links TRBV29-1 to TRBJ2-4, with a tentative D call TRBD1 (6 bases). V dropped 7 bases and J dropped 1 base, with 8 bases sitting between them. This CDR3 has 12 amino acids. CDR1 is SQVTM, CDR2 ANQGSEA, per germline. In nucleotides, the CDR3 is TGCAGCGCCCAGGGGGCCAAAAACATTCAGTACTTC. As protein: CSAQGAKNIQYF.

J is TRBJ1-2 and V is TRBV5-6; the D gene is possibly TRBD1 (5 bases). V lost 6 bases and J lost 4, with 10 bases in between. CDR3 length: 12 residues. Per the germline V gene, CDR1 is SGHDT and CDR2 is YYEEEE. The DNA of the CDR3 is TGTGCCAGCAACGGACAAATCTATGGCTACACCTTC. Protein product: CASNGQIYGYTF. The full variable domain, its missing parts supplied by reference TRBV5-6 and TRBJ1-2, is DAGVTQSPTHLIKTRGQQVTLRCSPKSGHDTVSWYQQALGQGPQFIFQYYEEEERQRGNFPDRFSGHQFPNYSSELNVNALLLGDSALYLCASNGQIYGYTFGSGTRLTVV.

This clone was counted a few times. The rearrangement uses TRBV2 and TRBJ1-2, with 7 bases identical to TRBD1. V shed 3 bases and J 0 bases; nucleotides not matched to a gene: 7. Per the germline V gene, CDR1 is SNHLY and CDR2 is FYNNEI. CDR3 length equals 16 residues. In nucleotides, the CDR3 is TGTGCCAGCAGTGATAAGGGGGCCCAGGCTAACTATGGCTACACCTTC. Protein sequence: CASSDKGAQANYGYTF.

This chain connects TRBV27 to TRBJ1-2; possible D gene TRBD1, 5 bases. Trimming pared 2 bases from V and 7 bases from J, leaving 11 bases between. The CDR3 is 13 residues long. Germline lookup yields CDR1 MNHEY and CDR2 SMNVEV (reference sequence). The CDR3 DNA is TGTGCCAGCAGTTTAAACCGCGACAGTGGCTACACCTTC. Translation gives CASSLNRDSGYTF.

This clone was seen a few times. The V and J genes are TRBV9 and TRBJ2-1, with TRBD1 identical over 9 bases. Germline V gene lookup returns CDR1 SGDLS and CDR2 YYNGEE. J was trimmed by 5 bases and V by 5 bases; bases with no gene match: 5. This CDR3 region has 14 residues. CDR3 protein: CASSGWTGDNEQFF. The CDR3 coding sequence is TGTGCCAGCAGTGGATGGACAGGGGACAATGAGCAGTTCTTC.

This clone has ten or more counts. This chain links TRBV6-5 with TRBJ2-4; 7 bases fit TRBD1. Germline V gives CDR1 MNHEY, CDR2 SVGAGI. The CDR3 runs to 12 residues. V lost 7 bases and J lost 7; bases outside the gene matches: 4. CDR3 in amino acids: CASNDRENIQYF. CDR3 nucleotides: TGTGCCAGCAACGACAGGGAGAACATTCAGTACTTC.